Below are 4 T cell receptor beta chains sequenced from a single sample in a study of T cells after yellow fever vaccination. In TCRdb, the 5' RACE reads were re-called with MiXCR into one record per CDR3 protein. Of hundreds of thousands of distinct CDR3 sequences listed, about 12% are singletons. This sample comprised PBMCs, obtained on the day of the yellow fever booster vaccination. These receptors were taken from a man aged 30-40 years who received the YFV17D yellow fever vaccine.

This chain joins TRBV7-2 and TRBJ2-1, with D unclear. The ends were cut back, 0 bases at V and 5 bases at J, with 8 bases in the middle. Germline V CDR1 and CDR2: SGHTA, FQGNSA. The length of the CDR3 is 14 residues. The CDR3 bases are TGTGCCAGCAGCTTAGCGATGGGAAACAATGAGCAGTTCTTC. It encodes CASSLAMGNNEQFF.

The chain links TRBV7-2 to TRBJ2-1; D may correspond to TRBD1 or TRBD2 (5 bases each). This CDR3 is 15 amino acids long. Looked up from germline, CDR1 is SGHTA and CDR2 is FQGNSA. Trimming left V 1 base short and J 10 bases short, with 17 bases between. This CDR3 is CASSLDSGVAGEQFF. CDR3 DNA: TGTGCCAGCAGCTTAGACAGCGGAGTAGCAGGGGAGCAGTTCTTC.

The rearrangement joins TRBV7-2 to TRBJ2-7; TRBD2 agrees at 14 bases. Germline CDR1 and CDR2: SGHTA and FQGNSA. The CDR3 runs 16 residues. V lost 5 bases and J lost 5; bases outside the gene matches: 8. The CDR3 DNA follows: TGTGCCAGCAGCCGGGGACTAGCGGGAGTTCAGCACGAGCAGTACTTC. It specifies CASSRGLAGVQHEQYF.

V is TRBV4-3 and J is TRBJ1-1; 8 bases are a match to TRBD1. V shed 3 bases and J 4 bases; nucleotides not matched to a gene: 7. The CDR3 loop spans 15 amino acids. The germline V gene has CDR1 LGHNA and CDR2 YSLEER. CDR3: CASSHNRGGGTEAFF. In nucleotides, the CDR3 is TGCGCCAGCAGCCATAACAGGGGGGGGGGCACTGAAGCTTTCTTT.